This T cell receptor (beta chain) was profiled in a study of technical replicates of blood from a handful of donors. Assay used: immunoSEQ multiplex PCR; TCRdb lists only in-frame clones, some missing. This repertoire shows roughly 76,000 clones, roughly 94% found once; its top ten account for about 0.25%. With 5 bases removed from V and 5 bases from J, the gap between germline ends came to 24 bases. In germline, CDR1 is MDHEN, CDR2 SYDVKM. The CDR3 contains 17 residues. The sequenced sample consisted of T cells isolated from PBMCs. The rearrangement links TRBV28 to TRBJ2-5, with D perhaps TRBD2 (6 bases). The receptor comes from a human donor in good health. Here the CDR3 DNA reads TGTGCCAGCAGTACAAACCCCGGGACTCCAAAGAGGGAGACCCAGTACTTC. It yields the protein CASSTNPGTPKRETQYF.